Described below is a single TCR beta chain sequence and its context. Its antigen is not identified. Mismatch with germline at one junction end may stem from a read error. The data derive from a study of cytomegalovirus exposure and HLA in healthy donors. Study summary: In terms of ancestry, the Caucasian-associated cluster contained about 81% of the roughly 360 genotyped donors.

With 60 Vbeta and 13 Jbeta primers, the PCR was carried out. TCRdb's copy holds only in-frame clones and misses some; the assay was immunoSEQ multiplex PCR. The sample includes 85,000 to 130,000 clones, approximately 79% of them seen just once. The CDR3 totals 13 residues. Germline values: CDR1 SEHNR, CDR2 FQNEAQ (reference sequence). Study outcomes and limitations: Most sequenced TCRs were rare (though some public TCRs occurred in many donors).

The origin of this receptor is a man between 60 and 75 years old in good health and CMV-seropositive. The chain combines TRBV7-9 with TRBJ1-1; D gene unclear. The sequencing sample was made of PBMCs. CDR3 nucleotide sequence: TGTTCCAGCAGCTTTAACGGGGACACTGAAGCTTTCTTT. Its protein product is CSSSFNGDTEAFF.